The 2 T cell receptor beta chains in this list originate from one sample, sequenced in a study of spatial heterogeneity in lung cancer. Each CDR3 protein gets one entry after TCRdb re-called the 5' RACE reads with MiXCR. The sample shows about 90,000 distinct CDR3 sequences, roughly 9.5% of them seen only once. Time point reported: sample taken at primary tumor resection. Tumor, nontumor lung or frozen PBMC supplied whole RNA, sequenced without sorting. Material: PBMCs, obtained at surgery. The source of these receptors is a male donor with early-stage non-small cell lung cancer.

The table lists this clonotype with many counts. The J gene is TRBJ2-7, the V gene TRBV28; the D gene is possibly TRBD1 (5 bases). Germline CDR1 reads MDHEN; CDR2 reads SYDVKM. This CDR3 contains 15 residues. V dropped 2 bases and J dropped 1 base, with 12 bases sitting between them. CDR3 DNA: TGTGCCAGCAGTTTAAAGTTTCAGGGTTCCTACGAGCAGTACTTC. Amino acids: CASSLKFQGSYEQYF.

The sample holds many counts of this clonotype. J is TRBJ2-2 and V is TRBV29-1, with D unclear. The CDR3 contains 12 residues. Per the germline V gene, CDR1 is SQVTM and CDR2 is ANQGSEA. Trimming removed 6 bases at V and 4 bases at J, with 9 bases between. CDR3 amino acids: CSVSSGTGELFF. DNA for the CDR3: TGCAGCGTATCTAGTGGCACCGGGGAGCTGTTTTTT.